This T cell receptor beta chain was identified during a study of T cell responses to AZD1222 COVID-19 vaccine. Overall study: Pooled together were second doses at about 4 or about 12 weeks.

The data were produced by immunoSEQ multiplex PCR, yet TCRdb's version contains in-frame clones alone and is incomplete. The sample has 100,000 to 150,000 clones, around 86% seen once; the top ten hold more than 6.5%. Study-wide points: AZD1222 recipients seropositive at baseline numbered only five to seven.

Unmatched junction bases numbered 8, after V lost 4 bases and J lost 7 bases. The CDR3 loop spans 14 amino acids. The germline gives CDR1 MDHEN, CDR2 SYDVKM. A note on this clone: Its specificity is not known.

The receptor's source is an adult in good health. The rearrangement joins TRBV28 to TRBJ1-2; TRBD1 agrees at 8 bases. The source was peripheral blood, collected on day 0 of AZD1222 vaccination. For the CDR3, the DNA is TGTGCCAGCAGTTACGCCCAGGGGGCGCTTGGCTACACCTTC. It encodes CASSYAQGALGYTF.